The following is a TCR beta chain sequence with its context. No antigen is known for it. A much larger clone sits a single nucleotide away, making a read error possible. Germline CDR1 reads MNHEY; CDR2 reads SVGAGI. The CDR3 has 13 amino acids. Trimming took 4 bases from V and 15 from J, leaving 19 bases between them. Each sample yielded at least 6 million isolated PBMCs. It was with a sample-barcoded 5' primer and a J-beta primer mix that a second PCR of roughly 6 to 11 cycles was run. All samples gave at least 2.5 million CDR3-containing paired-end reads. TCRdb re-called the 5' RACE reads through MiXCR, storing one row per CDR3 protein. This table holds hundreds of thousands of distinct CDR3 sequences, more than 25% found once. The sample belongs to a study of blood T cells in healthy people across ages. General study results and limits: The CMV status of each donor remained undetermined, and this could have confounded shifts in expanded clonotypes. Strong correlation linked observed beta diversity and percent naive T cells.

The chain recombines TRBV6-5 with TRBJ1-5, with unresolved D. The receptor was isolated from a woman at least 80 years old in good health. The sequenced sample was blood. This CDR3 is CASSSHIVSRPHF. CDR3 DNA: TGTGCCAGCAGTTCACACATAGTATCCCGGCCGCATTTT.